This entry is about one TCR beta chain. This entry belongs to a study of blood T cell repertoires in COVID-19. The wider study: PBMCs, B-cell-depleted T cells, or T cells provided the cDNA or gDNA that made up the material.

In the authors' workflow: Amplification with reference gene primers provided the estimates of nucleated cell counts. TCRdb's copy holds only in-frame clones and misses some; the assay was immunoSEQ multiplex PCR. V and J calls and clone size are copied from that table; D and trimming were computed from the DNA. Seen here are about 200,000 clones, roughly 90% observed once, and the top ten hold around 8.9%. V was pared by 0 bases and J by 8 bases, with 11 bases of the junction left unmatched. The CDR3 runs 17 residues. Per germline, CDR1 SGHNT and CDR2 YYREEE (reference sequence). Clinical histories supplied by participants themselves formed the basis of cohort assignment.

The sequenced sample consisted of PBMCs or T cells enriched from blood (not recorded which). This sequence originates from a woman under 30 who had recovered from COVID-19. The gene calls are TRBV5-4 and TRBJ2-1; 10 nucleotides agree with TRBD2. The CDR3 nucleotides read TGTGCCAGCAGCTTGGGTAGCGCTAGCGGGGGCCGCCATGAGCAGTTCTTC. Its protein product is CASSLGSASGGRHEQFF.